This T cell receptor beta chain was sequenced in a study of cytomegalovirus exposure and HLA in healthy donors. Amplification used 60 Vbeta primers and 13 Jbeta primers. Libraries were prepared by immunoSEQ multiplex PCR; TCRdb keeps only in-frame clonotypes and omits some of them. The table includes more than 110,000 clones, roughly 77% detected once. Notes on this clone: Antigen specificity is unknown.

In germline, CDR1 is SGHKS, CDR2 YYEKEE (reference sequence). Trimming stripped 3 bases from V and 1 base from J, with 13 bases between. The CDR3 totals 15 residues. Study conclusions and caveats: Earlier findings revealed that most TCR beta V segments proved productive either about 87% or about 30% of the time. The classifier was said to identify cytomegalovirus status with high specificity and sensitivity. When analyzed later, a missense DCLRE1C variant was found to be linked to TCR beta V- and J-gene trimming.

The specimen was PBMCs. The clonotype originates from a female donor in good health and CMV-seronegative. This chain uses TRBV5-5 with TRBJ2-5; D might be TRBD2 (7 bases). The CDR3 DNA follows: TGTGCCAGCAGCTCTCTCCGGGGGGCCCAAGAGACCCAGTACTTC. Encoded protein: CASSSLRGAQETQYF.